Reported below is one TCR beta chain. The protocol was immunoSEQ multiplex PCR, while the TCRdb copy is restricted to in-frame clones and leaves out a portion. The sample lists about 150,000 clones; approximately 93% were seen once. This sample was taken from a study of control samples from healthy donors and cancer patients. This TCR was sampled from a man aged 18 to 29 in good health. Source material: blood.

The CDR3 DNA is TGTGCCAGCAGCTTAGCCCGGGGAGGGGGAGCGTATGGCTACACCTTC. Amino acid sequence: CASSLARGGGAYGYTF. The genes are TRBV7-6 and TRBJ1-2; D might be TRBD1 (6 bases). The CDR3 runs 16 residues. Deletions cut 0 bases from V and 5 bases from J, with 16 bases between. From germline, CDR1 is SGHVS and CDR2 FNYEAQ.